Shown below are 28 T cell receptor beta chains from a single sample sequenced in a study of vaccination and CD4 T cells after COVID-19. Their antigen targets remain unknown. Sequenced with the Oncomine TCR Beta short-read assay was DNA taken from cultured CD4+ T cells. DNA came from CD4+ T cells after culture. TCRdb used MiXCR to reprocess the PCR reads, holding one entry per CDR3 protein. The sample lists roughly 6,700 distinct CDR3 sequences; approximately 31% were seen once. Treatment indicated: approximately 11-day PBMC culture with coronavirus spike peptide pools or control peptides (ViraFEST assay). CD4+ T cells that came from the unexposed donor were collected before the COVID-19 pandemic (2011-2018). The sample taken for sequencing was CD4+ T cells from blood, cultured in vitro. The receptor set was obtained from a human donor in good health.

This chain uses TRBV2 with TRBJ2-5, with a weak D call TRBD2 (6 bases). The CDR3 sequence is 14 residues long. The germline CDR1 and CDR2 sequences are SNHLY and FYNNEI. Trimming stripped 4 bases from V and 4 bases from J, with 13 bases between. The DNA of the CDR3 is TGTGCCAGCAGTGGCAGAAGGGGAGGAGAGACCCAGTACTTC. Its protein product is CASSGRRGGETQYF. Based on the CDR3 plus reference TRBV2 and TRBJ2-5, the full variable domain is EPEVTQTPSHQVTQMGQEVILRCVPISNHLYFYWYRQILGQKVEFLVSFYNNEISEKSEIFDDQFSVERPDGSNFTLKIRSTKLEDSAMYFCASSGRRGGETQYFGPGTRLLVL.

This clonotype has a handful of counts. This chain connects TRBV19 to TRBJ1-1, with D uncertain. The germline V gene encodes CDR1 LNHDA and CDR2 SQIVND (reference sequence). Trimming left V 5 bases short and J 1 base short, with 11 bases between. The CDR3 sequence is 14 residues long. CDR3 in DNA: TGTGCCAGTAGTGCAATAATACCGAACACTGAAGCTTTCTTT. This encodes CASSAIIPNTEAFF.

The genes are TRBV21-1 and TRBJ2-3; TRBD2, as called in the table, went unchecked against the DNA. TRBV21-1 is shown as a pseudogene. CDR3 length: 15 residues. The chain's CDR3 is CASSKRAGSTDTQYF. In DNA form, the CDR3 reads TGTGCCAGCAGCAAGCGGGCTGGGAGCACAGATACGCAGTATTTT.

The chain links TRBV6-5 to TRBJ2-6; 8 bases align to TRBD1. CDR3 size: 15 residues. The germline V gene has CDR1 MNHEY and CDR2 SVGAGI. Trimming cost V 4 bases and J 6 bases; bases outside gene matches: 5. CDR3: CASSSRTGLANVLTF. As DNA, the CDR3 is TGTGCCAGCAGTTCCCGGACAGGGTTGGCCAACGTCCTGACTTTC.

This clonotype was detected a few times. The rearrangement uses TRBV28 and TRBJ2-7, with TRBD1 matching over 7 bases. The CDR3 is made up of 14 amino acids. The ends lost 6 bases at V and 5 bases at J; junction bases unmatched: 10. Germline CDR1 is MDHEN and CDR2 is SYDVKM. The CDR3 coding sequence is TGTGCCAGCAGATTGGACAGGCCGGAACACGAGCAGTACTTC. Its protein is CASRLDRPEHEQYF.

In its sample, this clonotype is medium-sized. This chain connects TRBV7-6 to TRBJ2-1; TRBD2 matches at 8 bases. The CDR3 runs to 15 residues. CDR1 is SGHVS, CDR2 FNYEAQ, per germline. V was pared by 1 base and J by 5 bases, with 4 bases of the junction left unmatched. The CDR3 DNA sequence: TGTGCCAGCAGCTTAGTCCTAGCGGGTGACAATGAGCAGTTCTTC. This gives the protein CASSLVLAGDNEQFF.

The chain carries TRBV20-1 and TRBJ1-6; 11 bases map to TRBD1. The CDR3 loop spans 14 amino acids. The ends lost 5 bases at V and 8 bases at J; junction bases unmatched: 5. Germline V gene data show CDR1 as DFQATT and CDR2 as SNEGSKA (reference sequence). The CDR3 region is CSAARTGGDSPLHF. CDR3 nucleotide sequence: TGCAGTGCTGCTAGGACAGGGGGCGATTCACCCCTCCACTTT.

This clonotype was detected a few times. V usage is TRBV7-3 and J usage is TRBJ2-1, with no clear D. This CDR3 has 12 amino acids. Deletions cut 1 base from V and 10 bases from J, with 8 bases between. CDR1 and CDR2 from the germline V gene are SGHTA and FQGTGA. For the CDR3, the DNA is TGTGCCAGCAGCTTAAACCTGAGGGAGCAGTTCTTC. This codes for CASSLNLREQFF.

This clonotype qualifies as medium-sized. This chain joins TRBV6-1 and TRBJ1-1, with 12 bases aligning to TRBD1. This CDR3 is 15 amino acids long. With V trimmed by 6 bases and J by 11 bases, 13 bases remained unmatched. Per germline, CDR1 MNHNS and CDR2 SASEGT. DNA for the CDR3: TGTGCCAGCAGCACCAACCGGGACAGGGGGCTTTATGCTTTCTTT. Its translation: CASSTNRDRGLYAFF.

CDR3 sequence reads: CASSYSQIQSYNEQFF. The CDR3 DNA reads TGTGCCAGCAGTTACTCCCAGATACAATCCTACAATGAGCAGTTCTTC. The chain links TRBV6-5 to TRBJ2-1; D call uncertain. Trimming removed 0 bases at V and 1 base at J, with 10 bases between. The CDR3 extends over 16 amino acids. CDR1 and CDR2 from the germline V gene are MNHEY and SVGAGI.

This clonotype was detected a few times. The CDR3 region is CASSLRDRGPYEQYF. The CDR3 nucleotides read TGTGCCAGCAGTCTCCGGGACAGGGGTCCCTACGAGCAGTACTTC. The J gene is TRBJ2-7, the V gene TRBV12-3 or TRBV12-4, with TRBD1 identical over 10 bases. The CDR3 runs 15 residues. Trimming removed 5 bases from V and 2 bases from J; junction bases left unmatched: 6.

The chain recombines TRBV6-1 with TRBJ1-2; 7 bases fit TRBD1. After removal of 6 bases from V and 10 bases from J, the junction contained 5 bases not matched to a gene. Germline CDR1 is MNHNS and CDR2 is SASEGT. CDR3 size: 11 residues. CDR3 residues: CASSRQGVYTF. DNA for the CDR3: TGTGCCAGCAGCCGACAGGGTGTCTACACCTTC.

This clonotype appeared a few times. The V gene is TRBV6-2 or TRBV6-3, the J gene TRBJ1-1, with 8 nucleotides matching TRBD1. The CDR3 extends over 17 amino acids. Germline V CDR1 and CDR2: MNHEY, SVGEGT. The junction had 14 bases not matched to a gene; V was cut back by 3 bases and J by 5 bases. CDR3 protein: CASSYTPDRGGGTEAFF. The CDR3 coding sequence is TGTGCCAGCAGTTATACCCCAGACAGGGGTGGAGGGACTGAAGCTTTCTTT.

This clonotype was observed a handful of times. The V and J genes are TRBV7-2 and TRBJ2-6; D is possibly TRBD1 (6 bases). The germline V gene encodes CDR1 SGHTA and CDR2 FQGNSA. V shed 7 bases and J shed 2 bases, with 15 bases lying between them. This CDR3 has 16 amino acids. Here the CDR3 DNA reads TGTGCCAGCACCCTAATAGGGGGTACTGGGGCCAACGTCCTGACTTTC. It is translated as CASTLIGGTGANVLTF.

V and J are TRBV21-1 and TRBJ1-6; the table calls TRBD1, which could not be checked here. TRBV21-1 is reported as a pseudogene. This CDR3 comprises 14 residues. This CDR3 is CAVDRSGGNSPLHF. The CDR3 DNA follows: TGTGCCGTAGACAGAAGTGGGGGGAATTCACCCCTCCACTTT.

The CDR3 here is CSASPGSYNEQFF. The DNA of the CDR3 is TGCAGTGCTAGTCCGGGATCCTACAATGAGCAGTTCTTC. The V gene is TRBV20-1, the J gene TRBJ2-1, with D perhaps matching TRBD2 (5 bases). There are 13 residues in the CDR3. CDR1 and CDR2 (germline): DFQATT, SNEGSKA (reference sequence). Trimming took 3 bases from V and 1 from J, leaving 7 bases between them.

This clonotype has just one count. Because the CDR3 is missing its conserved closing phenylalanine or tryptophan, this is likely a read error. This chain joins TRBV10-3 and TRBJ2-1; maybe TRBD2 (5 bases). The CDR3 has 15 residues. Germline loops: CDR1 ENHRY, CDR2 SYGVKD. Trimming took off 5 bases at V and 7 bases at J, with 18 bases between the two ends. CDR3 nucleotide sequence: TGTGCCATCAGTAGCGCTGGACCAACGGGAAATGAGCAGTTCCTC. Translated: CAISSAGPTGNEQFL.

V usage is TRBV7-2 and J usage is TRBJ1-4; D gene ambiguous. There are 15 residues in the CDR3. Germline V lookup: CDR1 SGHTA, CDR2 FQGNSA. The V end lost 5 bases, the J end lost 0 bases, and 10 bases lay between the germline ends. CDR3 coding DNA: TGTGCCAGCAGCCCCCGAACTGCAACTAATGAAAAACTGTTTTTT. Its protein product is CASSPRTATNEKLFF.

The chain joins TRBV6-4 to TRBJ1-2; tentative D call: TRBD1 (5 bases). Trimming cost V 4 bases and J 8 bases, with 14 bases left between them. The CDR3 sequence is 13 residues long. Germline V CDR1 and CDR2: MRHNA, SNTAGT. The chain's CDR3 is CASSGRQPEGYTF. DNA for the CDR3: TGTGCCAGCAGTGGAAGACAGCCTGAGGGCTACACCTTC.

This clonotype showed up just a few times. The chain carries TRBV7-6 and TRBJ2-7; 9 positions agree with TRBD2. In germline, CDR1 is SGHVS, CDR2 FNYEAQ. This CDR3 spans 18 amino acids. V dropped 1 base and J dropped 2; count of bases not matched to a gene: 12. This CDR3 is CASSLGVGSGSATYEQYF. The CDR3 bases are TGTGCCAGCAGCTTAGGAGTTGGTAGCGGGAGCGCTACCTACGAGCAGTACTTC.

The chain links TRBV6-2 or TRBV6-3 to TRBJ2-6; D is unclear. Germline CDR1 is MNHEY and CDR2 is SVGEGT. V was cut by 3 bases and J by 0 bases, with 12 bases left in between. The CDR3 runs 17 residues. The CDR3 nucleotides are TGTGCCAGCAGTTATTACCCTCTAGGCTCTGGGGCCAACGTCCTGACTTTC. It yields the protein CASSYYPLGSGANVLTF.

This chain joins TRBV14 and TRBJ1-2; D might be TRBD1 (6 bases). Trimming left V 1 base short and J 4 bases short, with 13 bases between. The CDR3 covers 15 residues. Looked up from germline, CDR1 is SGHDN and CDR2 is FVKESK. The CDR3 sequence: CASSQGGGRAYGYTF. The CDR3 nucleotides read TGTGCCAGCAGCCAAGGAGGGGGGCGCGCCTATGGCTACACCTTC.

The rearrangement joins TRBV6-5 to TRBJ2-3; 10 positions agree with TRBD2. Looked up from germline, CDR1 is MNHEY and CDR2 is SVGAGI. The CDR3 spans 15 residues. V lost 2 bases and J lost 5; bases outside the gene matches: 4. The CDR3 sequence: CASSYLAGVLDTQYF. The CDR3 DNA reads TGTGCCAGCAGTTACCTAGCGGGAGTCCTAGATACGCAGTATTTT.

This chain links TRBV6-5 with TRBJ1-4, with D possibly TRBD1 on 5 matching bases. Trimming left V 2 bases short and J 7 bases short, with 11 bases between. This CDR3 has 14 residues. Per the germline V gene, CDR1 is MNHEY and CDR2 is SVGAGI. As DNA, the CDR3 is TGTGCCAGCAGTTACGGCAGGGTGGGTGAAAAACTGTTTTTT. It specifies CASSYGRVGEKLFF.

This clonotype was picked up one time. The V and J genes are TRBV10-2 and TRBJ2-1; D ambiguous. CDR3 length: 13 residues. The V gene's germline CDR1 is WSHSY and CDR2 SAAADI. V was clipped by 6 bases and J by 5 bases, with 11 bases between them. CDR3 in DNA: TGCGCCAGCAGCCTGACGTGGAACAATGAGCAGTTCTTC. It translates to CASSLTWNNEQFF.

This clonotype has a handful of counts. The J gene is TRBJ2-5, the V gene TRBV20-1, with TRBD1 matching 8 bases. This CDR3 contains 16 residues. Germline V CDR1 and CDR2: DFQATT, SNEGSKA (reference sequence). V was clipped by 0 bases and J by 3 bases; unmatched bases: 9. CDR3 region: CSARDSGGIAEETQYF. The CDR3 DNA reads TGCAGTGCTAGAGACTCAGGGGGCATCGCAGAAGAGACCCAGTACTTC.

The chain couples TRBV30 to TRBJ1-2; TRBD1 is a possible D gene (6 bases). This CDR3 has 13 residues. Germline V gene sequence: CDR1 GTSNPN, CDR2 SVGIG (reference sequence). Trimming took 7 bases from V and 5 from J, leaving 17 bases between them. The CDR3 is CASPQGLGYGYTF. DNA of the CDR3: TGTGCCTCGCCCCAGGGGCTGGGTTATGGCTACACCTTC.

The chain links TRBV7-9 to TRBJ2-7, with no clear D. CDR3 length equals 11 residues. Trimming removed 10 bases from V and 2 bases from J, with 9 bases in between. Per the germline V gene, CDR1 is SEHNR and CDR2 is FQNEAQ (reference sequence). The CDR3 region is CANPTTYEQYF. The CDR3 coding sequence is TGTGCCAACCCCACCACCTACGAGCAGTACTTC.